This entry describes one T cell receptor (beta chain). This record comes from a study of blood T cell repertoires in COVID-19. About the study: The samples span acute and convalescent COVID-19 from the United States, Italy and Spain. PBMCs, B-cell-depleted T cells, or T cells provided the cDNA or gDNA that made up the material.

Source study methods: Amplification from reference gene primers served as the basis for estimated nucleated cell counts. Only in-frame clones appear in the TCRdb table, and some are missing; sequencing was by immunoSEQ multiplex PCR. D and trimming were read from the DNA, whereas the V and J calls and clone size are those reported in that table. The sample has about 150,000 clones, roughly 71% seen once. The CDR3 covers 16 residues. Germline V CDR1 and CDR2: LGHNA, YNFKEQ. V shed 8 bases and J 1 base; nucleotides not matched to a gene: 11. This receptor was identified in a woman of 80 years or more with acute or convalescent COVID-19. The chain has TRBV4-2 and TRBJ1-3, with TRBD1 identical over 7 bases. Sequenced sample: peripheral blood. The CDR3 loop is CASGGGQANSGNTIYF. The DNA of the CDR3 is TGTGCCAGCGGGGGAGGACAGGCGAATTCTGGAAACACCATATATTTT.